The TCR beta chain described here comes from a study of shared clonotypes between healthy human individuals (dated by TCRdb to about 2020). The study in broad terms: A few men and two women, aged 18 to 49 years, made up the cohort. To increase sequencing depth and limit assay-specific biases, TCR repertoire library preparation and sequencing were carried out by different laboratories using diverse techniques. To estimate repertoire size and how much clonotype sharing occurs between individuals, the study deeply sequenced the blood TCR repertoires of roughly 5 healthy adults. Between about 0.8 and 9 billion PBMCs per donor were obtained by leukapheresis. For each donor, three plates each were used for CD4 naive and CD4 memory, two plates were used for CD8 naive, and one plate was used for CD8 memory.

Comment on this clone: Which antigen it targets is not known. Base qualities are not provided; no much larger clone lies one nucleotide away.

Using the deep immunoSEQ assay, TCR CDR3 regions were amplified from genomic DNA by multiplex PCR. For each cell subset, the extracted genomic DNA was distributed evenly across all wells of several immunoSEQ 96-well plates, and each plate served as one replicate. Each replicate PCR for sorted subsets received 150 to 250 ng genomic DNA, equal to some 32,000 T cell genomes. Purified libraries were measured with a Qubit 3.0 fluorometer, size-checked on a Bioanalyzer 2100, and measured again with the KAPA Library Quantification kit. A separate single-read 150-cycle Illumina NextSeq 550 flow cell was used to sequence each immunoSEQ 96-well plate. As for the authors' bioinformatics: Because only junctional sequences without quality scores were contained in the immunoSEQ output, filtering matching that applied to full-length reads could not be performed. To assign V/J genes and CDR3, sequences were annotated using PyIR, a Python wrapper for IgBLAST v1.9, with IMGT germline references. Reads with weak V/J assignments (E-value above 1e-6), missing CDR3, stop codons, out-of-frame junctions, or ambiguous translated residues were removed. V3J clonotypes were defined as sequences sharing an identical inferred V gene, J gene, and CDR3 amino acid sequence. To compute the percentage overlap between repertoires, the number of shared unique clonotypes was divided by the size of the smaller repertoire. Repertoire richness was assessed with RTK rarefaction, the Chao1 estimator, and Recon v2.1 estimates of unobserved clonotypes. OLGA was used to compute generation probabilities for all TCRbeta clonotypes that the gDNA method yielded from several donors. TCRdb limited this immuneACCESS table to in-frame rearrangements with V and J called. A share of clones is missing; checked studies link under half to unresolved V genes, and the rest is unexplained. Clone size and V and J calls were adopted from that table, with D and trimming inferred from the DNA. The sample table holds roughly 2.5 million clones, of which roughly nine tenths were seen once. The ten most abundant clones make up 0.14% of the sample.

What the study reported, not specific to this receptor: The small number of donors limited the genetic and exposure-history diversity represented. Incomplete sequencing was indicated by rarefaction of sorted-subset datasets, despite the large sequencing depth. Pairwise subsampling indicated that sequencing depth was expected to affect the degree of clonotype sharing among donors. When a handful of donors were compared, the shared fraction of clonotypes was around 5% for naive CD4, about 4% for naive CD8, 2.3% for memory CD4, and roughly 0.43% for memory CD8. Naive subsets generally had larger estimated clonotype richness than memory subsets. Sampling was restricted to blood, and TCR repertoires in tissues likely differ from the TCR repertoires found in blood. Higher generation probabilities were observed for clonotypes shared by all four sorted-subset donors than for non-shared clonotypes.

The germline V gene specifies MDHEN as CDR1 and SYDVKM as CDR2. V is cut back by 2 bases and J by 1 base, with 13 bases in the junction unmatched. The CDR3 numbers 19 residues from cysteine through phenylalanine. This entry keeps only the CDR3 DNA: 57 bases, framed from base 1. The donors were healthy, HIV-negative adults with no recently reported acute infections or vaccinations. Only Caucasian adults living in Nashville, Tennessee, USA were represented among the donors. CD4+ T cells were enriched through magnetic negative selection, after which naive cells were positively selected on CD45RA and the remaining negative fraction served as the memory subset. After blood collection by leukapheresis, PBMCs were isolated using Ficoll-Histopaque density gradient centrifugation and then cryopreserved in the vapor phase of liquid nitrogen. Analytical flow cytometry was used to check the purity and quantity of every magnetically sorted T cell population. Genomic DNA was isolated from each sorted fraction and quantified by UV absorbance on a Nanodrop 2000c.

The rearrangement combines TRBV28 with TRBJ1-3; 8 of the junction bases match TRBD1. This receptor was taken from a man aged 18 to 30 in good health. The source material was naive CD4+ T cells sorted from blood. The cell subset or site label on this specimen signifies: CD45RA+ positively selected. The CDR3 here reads CASSLRPPRTGRSGNTIYF. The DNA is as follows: TGTGCCAGCAGTTTAAGACCCCCACGGACAGGGAGGTCTGGAAACACCATATATTTT.